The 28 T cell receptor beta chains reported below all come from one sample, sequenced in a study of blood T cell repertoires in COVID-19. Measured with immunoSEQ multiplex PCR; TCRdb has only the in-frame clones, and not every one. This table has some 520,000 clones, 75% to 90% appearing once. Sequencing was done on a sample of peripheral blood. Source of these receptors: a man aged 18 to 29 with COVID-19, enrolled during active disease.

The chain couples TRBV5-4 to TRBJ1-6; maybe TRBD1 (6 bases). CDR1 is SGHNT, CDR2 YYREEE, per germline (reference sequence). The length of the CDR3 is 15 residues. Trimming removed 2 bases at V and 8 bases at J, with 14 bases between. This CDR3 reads CASSFQGRMDSPLHF. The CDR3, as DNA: TGTGCCAGCAGCTTCCAGGGGCGGATGGATTCACCCCTCCACTTT.

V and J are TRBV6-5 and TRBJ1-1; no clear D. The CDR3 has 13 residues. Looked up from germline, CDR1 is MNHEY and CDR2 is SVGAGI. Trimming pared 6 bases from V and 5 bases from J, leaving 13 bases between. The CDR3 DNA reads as TGTGCCAGCAGCCCAAATTCGGGGACTGAAGCTTTCTTT. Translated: CASSPNSGTEAFF.

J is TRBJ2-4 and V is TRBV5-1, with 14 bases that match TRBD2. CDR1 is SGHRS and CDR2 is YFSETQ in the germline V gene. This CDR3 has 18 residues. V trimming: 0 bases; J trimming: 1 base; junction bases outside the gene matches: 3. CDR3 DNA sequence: TGCGCCAGCAGCTTGGGACTAGCGGGAGGGCCGGCCAAAAACATTCAGTACTTC. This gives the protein CASSLGLAGGPAKNIQYF.

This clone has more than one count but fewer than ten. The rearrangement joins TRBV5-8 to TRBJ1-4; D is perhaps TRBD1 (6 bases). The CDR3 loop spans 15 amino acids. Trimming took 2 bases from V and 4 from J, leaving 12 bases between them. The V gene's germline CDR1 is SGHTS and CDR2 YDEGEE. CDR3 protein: CASSLLDRSNEKLFF. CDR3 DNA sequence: TGTGCCAGCAGCTTACTCGACAGGAGTAATGAAAAACTGTTTTTT.

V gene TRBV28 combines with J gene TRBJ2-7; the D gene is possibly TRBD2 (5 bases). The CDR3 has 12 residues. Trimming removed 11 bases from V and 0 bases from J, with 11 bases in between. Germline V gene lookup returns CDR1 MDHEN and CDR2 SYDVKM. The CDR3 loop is CASERNSYEQYF. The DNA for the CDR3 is TGTGCCTCCGAGCGGAACTCCTACGAGCAGTACTTC.

This CDR3 reads CASSKRQVNTEAFF. The CDR3 nucleotides are TGTGCCAGCAGCAAACGACAGGTGAACACTGAAGCTTTCTTT. The chain combines TRBV21-1 with TRBJ1-1; the listed D gene, TRBD1, was not tested against the DNA. TRBV21-1 is flagged as a pseudogene. The CDR3 covers 14 residues.

The CDR3 nucleotides read TGTGCCAGCAGCTTAACATTAGAGGGTTATGGCTACACCTTC. Protein sequence: CASSLTLEGYGYTF. The chain couples TRBV7-8 to TRBJ1-2; D uncertain. This CDR3 comprises 14 residues. V dropped 2 bases and J dropped 5 bases, with 12 bases sitting between them. Germline V gene lookup returns CDR1 SGHVS and CDR2 FQNEAQ.

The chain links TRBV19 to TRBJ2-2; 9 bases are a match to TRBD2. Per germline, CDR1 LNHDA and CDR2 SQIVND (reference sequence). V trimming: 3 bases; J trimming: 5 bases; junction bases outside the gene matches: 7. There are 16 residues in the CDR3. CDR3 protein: CASSIRGRAGTGELFF. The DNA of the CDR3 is TGTGCCAGTAGTATCCGCGGGAGGGCCGGAACCGGGGAGCTGTTTTTT.

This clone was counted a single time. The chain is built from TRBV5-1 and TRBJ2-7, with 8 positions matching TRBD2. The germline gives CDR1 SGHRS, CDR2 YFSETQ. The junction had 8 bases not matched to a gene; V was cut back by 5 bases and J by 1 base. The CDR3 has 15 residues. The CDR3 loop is CASSGELAVSYEQYF. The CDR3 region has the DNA TGCGCCAGCAGTGGCGAACTAGCGGTTTCCTACGAGCAGTACTTC.

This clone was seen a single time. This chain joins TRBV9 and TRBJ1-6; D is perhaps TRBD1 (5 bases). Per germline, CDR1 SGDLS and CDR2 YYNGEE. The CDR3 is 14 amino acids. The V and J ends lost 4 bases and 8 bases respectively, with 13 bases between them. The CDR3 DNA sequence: TGTGCCAGCAGCCCGCGGACATTCGATTCACCCCTCCACTTT. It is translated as CASSPRTFDSPLHF.

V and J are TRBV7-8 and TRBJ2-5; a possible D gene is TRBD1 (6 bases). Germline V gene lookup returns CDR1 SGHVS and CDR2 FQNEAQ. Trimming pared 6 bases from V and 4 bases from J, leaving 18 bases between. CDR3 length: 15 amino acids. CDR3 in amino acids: CASSATRGIGETQYF. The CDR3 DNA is TGTGCCAGCAGTGCTACGAGGGGGATAGGAGAGACCCAGTACTTC.

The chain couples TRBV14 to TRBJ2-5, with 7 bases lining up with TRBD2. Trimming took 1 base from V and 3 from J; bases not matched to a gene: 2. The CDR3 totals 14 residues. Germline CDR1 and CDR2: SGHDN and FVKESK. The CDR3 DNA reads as TGTGCCAGCAGCCAAGGGCTAGCGGAAGAGACCCAGTACTTC. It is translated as CASSQGLAEETQYF.

For the CDR3, the DNA is TGTGCCAGCAGCTCTAAGACACTGATCTACGAGCAGTACTTC. This encodes CASSSKTLIYEQYF. The rearrangement links TRBV5-5 to TRBJ2-7; unclear D gene. Germline V lookup: CDR1 SGHKS, CDR2 YYEKEE (reference sequence). This CDR3 region has 14 residues. Trimming shortened V by 3 bases and J by 3 bases, and 13 bases separated the two germline ends.

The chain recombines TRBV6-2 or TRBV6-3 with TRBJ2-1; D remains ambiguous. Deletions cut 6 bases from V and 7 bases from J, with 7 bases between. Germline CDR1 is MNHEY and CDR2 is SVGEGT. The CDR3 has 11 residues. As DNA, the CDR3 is TGTGCCAGCAGCCACGGGAATGAGCAGTTCTTC. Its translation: CASSHGNEQFF.

The CDR3 region is CASLGWNSYEQYF. The CDR3 bases are TGTGCCAGCCTGGGCTGGAACTCCTACGAGCAGTACTTC. The chain recombines TRBV3-1 (or the pseudogene TRBV3-2) with TRBJ2-7, with D unresolved. Germline V gives CDR1 LGHDT, CDR2 YNNKEL (reference sequence). This CDR3 comprises 13 residues. V was clipped by 8 bases and J by 0 bases, with 11 bases between them.

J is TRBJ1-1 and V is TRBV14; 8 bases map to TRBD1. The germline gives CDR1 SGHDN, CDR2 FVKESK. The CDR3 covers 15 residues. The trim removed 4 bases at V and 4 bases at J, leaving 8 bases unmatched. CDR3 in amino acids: CASSPWTGTATEAFF. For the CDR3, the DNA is TGTGCCAGCAGCCCATGGACAGGGACCGCCACTGAAGCTTTCTTT. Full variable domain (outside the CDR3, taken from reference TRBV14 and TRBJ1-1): EAGVTQFPSHSVIEKGQTVTLRCDPISGHDNLYWYRRVMGKEIKFLLHFVKESKQDESGMPNNRFLAERTGGTYSTLKVQPAELEDSGVYFCASSPWTGTATEAFFGQGTRLTVV.

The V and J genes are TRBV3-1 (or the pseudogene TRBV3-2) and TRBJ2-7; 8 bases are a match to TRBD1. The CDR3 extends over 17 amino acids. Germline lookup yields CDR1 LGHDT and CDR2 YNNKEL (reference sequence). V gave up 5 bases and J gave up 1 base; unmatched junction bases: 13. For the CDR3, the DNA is TGTGCCAGCAGCACCAGACTAGGGACAGGCCTTTCCTACGAGCAGTACTTC. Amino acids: CASSTRLGTGLSYEQYF.

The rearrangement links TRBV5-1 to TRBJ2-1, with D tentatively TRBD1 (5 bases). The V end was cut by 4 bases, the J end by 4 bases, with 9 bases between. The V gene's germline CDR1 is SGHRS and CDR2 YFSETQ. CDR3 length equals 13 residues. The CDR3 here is CASSRHRYNEQFF. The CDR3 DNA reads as TGCGCCAGCAGCCGACACAGGTACAATGAGCAGTTCTTC.

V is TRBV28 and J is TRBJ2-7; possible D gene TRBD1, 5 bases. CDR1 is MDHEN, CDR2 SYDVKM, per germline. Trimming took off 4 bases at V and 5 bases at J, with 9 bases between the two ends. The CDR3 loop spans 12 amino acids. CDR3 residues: CASSYRPNEQYF. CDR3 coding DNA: TGTGCCAGCAGTTACAGGCCCAACGAGCAGTACTTC. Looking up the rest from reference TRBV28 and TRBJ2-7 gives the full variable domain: DVKVTQSSRYLVKRTGEKVFLECVQDMDHENMFWYRQDPGLGLRLIYFSYDVKMKEKGDIPEGYSVSREKKERFSLILESASTNQTSMYLCASSYRPNEQYFGPGTRLTVT.

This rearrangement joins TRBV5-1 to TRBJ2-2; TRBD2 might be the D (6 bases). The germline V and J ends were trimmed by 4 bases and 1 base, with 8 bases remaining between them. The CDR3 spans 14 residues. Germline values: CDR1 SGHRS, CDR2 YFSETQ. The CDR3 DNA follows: TGCGCCAGCAGCGGGACTCTGAACACCGGGGAGCTGTTTTTT. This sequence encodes CASSGTLNTGELFF.

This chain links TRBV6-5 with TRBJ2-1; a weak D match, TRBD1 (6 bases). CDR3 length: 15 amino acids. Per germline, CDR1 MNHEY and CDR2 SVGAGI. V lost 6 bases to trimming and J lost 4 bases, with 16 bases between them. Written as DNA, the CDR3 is TGTGCCAGCAGGGATTACAGGGACGGTTACAATGAGCAGTTCTTC. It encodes CASRDYRDGYNEQFF.

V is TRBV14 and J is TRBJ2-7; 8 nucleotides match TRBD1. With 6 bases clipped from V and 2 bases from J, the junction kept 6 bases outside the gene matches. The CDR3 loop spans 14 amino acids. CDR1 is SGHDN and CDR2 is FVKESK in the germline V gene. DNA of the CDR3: TGTGCCAGCAGGGGGACAGGTGGAACCTACGAGCAGTACTTC. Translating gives CASRGTGGTYEQYF.

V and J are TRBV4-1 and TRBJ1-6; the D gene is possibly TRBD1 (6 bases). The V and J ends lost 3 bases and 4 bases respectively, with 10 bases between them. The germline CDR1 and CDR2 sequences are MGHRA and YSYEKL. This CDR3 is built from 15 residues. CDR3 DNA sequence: TGCGCCAGCAGCCACGAAGGACAGTATAATTCACCCCTCCACTTT. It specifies CASSHEGQYNSPLHF.

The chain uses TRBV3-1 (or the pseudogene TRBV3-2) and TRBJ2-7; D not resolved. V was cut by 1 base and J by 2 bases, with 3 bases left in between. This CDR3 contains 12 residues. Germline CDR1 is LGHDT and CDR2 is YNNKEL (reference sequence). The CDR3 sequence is CASSQGAYEQYF. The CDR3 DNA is TGTGCCAGCAGCCAAGGCGCCTACGAGCAGTACTTC.

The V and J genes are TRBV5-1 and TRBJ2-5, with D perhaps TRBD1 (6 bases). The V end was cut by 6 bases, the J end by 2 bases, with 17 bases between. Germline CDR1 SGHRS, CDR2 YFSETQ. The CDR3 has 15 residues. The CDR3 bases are TGCGCCAGCAAGTATTCGGGACAAGGTCAAGAGACCCAGTACTTC. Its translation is CASKYSGQGQETQYF.

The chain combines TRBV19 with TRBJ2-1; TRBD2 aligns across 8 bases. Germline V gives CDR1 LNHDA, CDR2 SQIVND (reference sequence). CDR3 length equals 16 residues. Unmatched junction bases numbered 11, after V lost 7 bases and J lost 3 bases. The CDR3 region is CASTVRAGGHYNEQFF. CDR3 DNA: TGTGCCAGTACCGTCCGCGCGGGAGGACACTACAATGAGCAGTTCTTC.

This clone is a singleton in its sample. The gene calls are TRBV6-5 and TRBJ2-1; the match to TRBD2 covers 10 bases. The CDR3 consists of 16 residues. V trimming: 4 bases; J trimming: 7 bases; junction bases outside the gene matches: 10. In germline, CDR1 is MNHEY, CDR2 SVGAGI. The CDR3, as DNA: TGTGCCAGCAGTTCCCCCTCTAGCGGGAGTAGGAATGAGCAGTTCTTC. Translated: CASSSPSSGSRNEQFF.

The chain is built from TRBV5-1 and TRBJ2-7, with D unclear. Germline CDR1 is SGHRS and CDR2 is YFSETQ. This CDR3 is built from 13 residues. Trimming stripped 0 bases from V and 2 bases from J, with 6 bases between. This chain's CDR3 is CASSLESTYEQYF. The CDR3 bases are TGCGCCAGCAGCTTGGAATCCACCTACGAGCAGTACTTC. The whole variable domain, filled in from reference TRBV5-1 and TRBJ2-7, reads KAGVTQTPRYLIKTRGQQVTLSCSPISGHRSVSWYQQTPGQGLQFLFEYFSETQRNKGNFPGRFSGRQFSNSRSEMNVSTLELGDSALYLCASSLESTYEQYFGPGTRLTVT.